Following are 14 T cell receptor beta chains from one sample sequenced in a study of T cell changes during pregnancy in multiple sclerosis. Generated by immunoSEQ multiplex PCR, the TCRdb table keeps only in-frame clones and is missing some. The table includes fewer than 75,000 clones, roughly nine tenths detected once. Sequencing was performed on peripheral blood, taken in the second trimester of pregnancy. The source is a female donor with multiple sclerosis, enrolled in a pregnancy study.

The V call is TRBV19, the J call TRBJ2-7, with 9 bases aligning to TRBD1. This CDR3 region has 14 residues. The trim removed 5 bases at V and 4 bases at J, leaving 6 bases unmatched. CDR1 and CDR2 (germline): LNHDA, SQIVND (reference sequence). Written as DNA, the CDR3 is TGTGCCAGTAGTGACGGGACAGGGACTTACGAGCAGTACTTC. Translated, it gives CASSDGTGTYEQYF. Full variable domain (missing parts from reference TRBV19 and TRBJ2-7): DGGITQSPKYLFRKEGQNVTLSCEQNLNHDAMYWYRQDPGQGLRLIYYSQIVNDFQKGDIAEGYSVSREKKESFPLTVTSAQKNPTAFYLCASSDGTGTYEQYFGPGTRLTVT.

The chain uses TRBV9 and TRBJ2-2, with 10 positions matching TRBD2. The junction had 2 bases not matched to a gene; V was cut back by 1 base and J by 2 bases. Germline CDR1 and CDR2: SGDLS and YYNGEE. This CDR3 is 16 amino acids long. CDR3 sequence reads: CASSVLAGGNTGELFF. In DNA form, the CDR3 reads TGTGCCAGCAGCGTATTAGCGGGGGGAAACACCGGGGAGCTGTTTTTT.

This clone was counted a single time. Here the CDR3 DNA reads TGTGCCACCAGCACCCGGGGGGCTCAAGATACGCAGTATTTT. Translation gives CATSTRGAQDTQYF. The chain recombines TRBV15 with TRBJ2-3; the D gene is possibly TRBD2 (7 bases). This CDR3 is 14 amino acids long. Between the trimmed V and J ends, which lost 4 bases and 5 bases, there was a span of 13 bases. CDR1 is LNHNV and CDR2 is YYDKDF in the germline V gene (reference sequence).

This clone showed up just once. The chain's CDR3 is CAWSVAGGNTIYF. CDR3 coding DNA: TGTGCCTGGAGTGTAGCAGGGGGGAACACCATATATTTT. The rearrangement uses TRBV30 and TRBJ1-3; 7 bases agree with TRBD1. This CDR3 is 13 amino acids long. Germline V lookup: CDR1 GTSNPN, CDR2 SVGIG (reference sequence). Unmatched junction bases numbered 3, after V lost 0 bases and J lost 7 bases. The full variable domain, with the rest looked up from reference TRBV30 and TRBJ1-3, is SQTIHQWPATLVQPVGSPLSLECTVEGTSNPNLYWYRQAAGRGLQLLFYSVGIGQISSEVPQNLSASRPQDRQFILSSKKLLLSDSGFYLCAWSVAGGNTIYFGEGSWLTVV.

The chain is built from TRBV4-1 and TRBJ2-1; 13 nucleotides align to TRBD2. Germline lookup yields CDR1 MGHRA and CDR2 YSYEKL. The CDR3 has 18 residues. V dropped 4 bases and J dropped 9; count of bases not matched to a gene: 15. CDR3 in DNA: TGCGCCAGCAGCCGAGAGAGTGGAGTTAGGACTAGCGGGAGTGAGCAGTTCTTC. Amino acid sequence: CASSRESGVRTSGSEQFF.

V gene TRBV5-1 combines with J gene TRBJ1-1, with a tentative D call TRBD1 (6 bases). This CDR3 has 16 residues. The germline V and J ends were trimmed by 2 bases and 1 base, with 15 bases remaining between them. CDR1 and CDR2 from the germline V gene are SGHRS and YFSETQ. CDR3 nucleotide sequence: TGCGCCAGCAGCTTCGTCGGGGGGCTGGGGAACACTGAAGCTTTCTTT. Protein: CASSFVGGLGNTEAFF.

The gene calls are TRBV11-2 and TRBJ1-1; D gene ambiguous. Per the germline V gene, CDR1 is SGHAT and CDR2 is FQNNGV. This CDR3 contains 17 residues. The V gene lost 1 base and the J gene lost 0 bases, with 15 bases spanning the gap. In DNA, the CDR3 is TGTGCCAGCAGCTTAGGATGGCGGGCAAGCATGAACACTGAAGCTTTCTTT. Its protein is CASSLGWRASMNTEAFF. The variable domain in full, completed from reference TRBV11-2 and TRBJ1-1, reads EAGVAQSPRYKIIEKRQSVAFWCNPISGHATLYWYQQILGQGPKLLIQFQNNGVVDDSQLPKDRFSAERLKGVDSTLKIQPAKLEDSAVYLCASSLGWRASMNTEAFFGQGTRLTVV.

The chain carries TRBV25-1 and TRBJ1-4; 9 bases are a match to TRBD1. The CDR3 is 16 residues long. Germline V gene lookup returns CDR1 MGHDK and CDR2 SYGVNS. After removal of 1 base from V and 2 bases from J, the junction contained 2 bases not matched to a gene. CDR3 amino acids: CASSESGTGTNEKLFF. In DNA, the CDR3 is TGTGCCAGCAGTGAATCTGGGACAGGGACTAATGAAAAACTGTTTTTT.

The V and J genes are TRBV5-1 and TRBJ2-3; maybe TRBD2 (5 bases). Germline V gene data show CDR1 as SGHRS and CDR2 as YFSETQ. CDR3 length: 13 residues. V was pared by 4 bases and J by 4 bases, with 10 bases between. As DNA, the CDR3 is TGCGCCAGCAGCGCCACGGGGTCAGATACGCAGTATTTT. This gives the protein CASSATGSDTQYF.

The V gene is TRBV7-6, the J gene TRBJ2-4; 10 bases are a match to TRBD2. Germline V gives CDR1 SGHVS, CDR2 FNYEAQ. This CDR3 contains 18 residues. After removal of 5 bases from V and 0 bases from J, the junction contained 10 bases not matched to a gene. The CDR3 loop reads CASSLKLAGTLAKNIQYF. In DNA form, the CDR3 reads TGTGCCAGCAGCCTAAAACTAGCGGGGACCTTAGCCAAAAACATTCAGTACTTC. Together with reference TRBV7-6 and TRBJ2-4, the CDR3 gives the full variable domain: GAGVSQSPRYKVTKRGQDVALRCDPISGHVSLYWYRQALGQGPEFLTYFNYEAQQDKSGLPNDRFSAERPEGSISTLTIQRTEQRDSAMYRCASSLKLAGTLAKNIQYFGAGTRLSVL.

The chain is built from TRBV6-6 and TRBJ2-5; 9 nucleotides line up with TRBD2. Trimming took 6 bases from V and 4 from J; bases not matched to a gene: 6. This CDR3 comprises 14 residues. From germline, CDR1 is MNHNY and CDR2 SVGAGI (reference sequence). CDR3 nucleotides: TGTGCCAGCAGACCCGGGACTAGCAGAGAGACCCAGTACTTC. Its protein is CASRPGTSRETQYF.

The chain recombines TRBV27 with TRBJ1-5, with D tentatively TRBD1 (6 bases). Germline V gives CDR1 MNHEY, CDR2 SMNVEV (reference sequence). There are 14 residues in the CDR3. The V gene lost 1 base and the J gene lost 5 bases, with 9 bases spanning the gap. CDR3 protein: CASSLLGADQPQHF. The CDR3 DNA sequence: TGTGCCAGCAGTTTATTGGGGGCTGATCAGCCCCAGCATTTT.

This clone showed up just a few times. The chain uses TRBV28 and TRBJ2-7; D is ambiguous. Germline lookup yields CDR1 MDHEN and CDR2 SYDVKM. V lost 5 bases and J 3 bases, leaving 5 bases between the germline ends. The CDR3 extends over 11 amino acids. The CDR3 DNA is TGTGCCAGCAGTGAGTTCTACGAGCAGTACTTC. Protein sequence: CASSEFYEQYF.

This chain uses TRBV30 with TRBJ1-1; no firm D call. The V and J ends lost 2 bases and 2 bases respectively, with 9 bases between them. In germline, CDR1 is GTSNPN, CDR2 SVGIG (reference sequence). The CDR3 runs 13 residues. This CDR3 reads CAWSNNLNTEAFF. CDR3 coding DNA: TGTGCCTGGAGTAATAACCTAAACACTGAAGCTTTCTTT.